This T cell receptor beta chain stems from a study of early stage breast cancer tumors. Overall study context: Most invasive tumors, about 75% of the 16, were ER+/PR+/HER2-. Study results and caveats: Tumor and normal breast were distinguished via blood comparison in about 90% of the 16 patients.

Measured with immunoSEQ multiplex PCR; TCRdb has only the in-frame clones, and not every one. The table lists more than 15,000 clones, about 83% of them singletons, with about 1.8% in the top ten. This CDR3 is built from 15 residues. Germline CDR1 and CDR2: SEHNR and FQNEAQ (reference sequence). V shed 2 bases and J 6 bases; nucleotides not matched to a gene: 5. Comment on this clone: Its specificity is unknown.

Material for sequencing was blood. V and J are TRBV7-9 and TRBJ1-4; 8 positions match TRBD1. The source is a person aged 65 to 85 with breast cancer. The CDR3 DNA reads TGTGCCAGCAGCTTATTGGCAGGGGGCTATGAAAAACTGTTTTTT. It codes for CASSLLAGGYEKLFF.